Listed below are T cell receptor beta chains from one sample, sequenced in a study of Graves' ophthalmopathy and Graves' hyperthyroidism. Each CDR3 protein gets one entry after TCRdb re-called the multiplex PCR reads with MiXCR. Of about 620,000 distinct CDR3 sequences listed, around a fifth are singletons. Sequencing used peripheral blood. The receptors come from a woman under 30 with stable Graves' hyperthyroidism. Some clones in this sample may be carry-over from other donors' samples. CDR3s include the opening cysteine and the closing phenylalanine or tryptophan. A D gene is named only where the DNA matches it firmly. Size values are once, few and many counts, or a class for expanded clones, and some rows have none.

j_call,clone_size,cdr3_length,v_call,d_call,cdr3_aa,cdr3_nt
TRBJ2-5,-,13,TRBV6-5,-,CASSYAGLATQYF,TGTGCCAGCAGTTACGCCGGTTTGGCGACCCAGTACTTC
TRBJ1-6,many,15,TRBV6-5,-,CASSPQARDNSPLHF,TGTGCCAGCAGTCCGCAAGCTCGGGATAATTCACCCCTCCACTTT
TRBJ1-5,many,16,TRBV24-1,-,CATSDTGAGVLEPQHF,TGTGCCACCAGTGATACAGGTGCGGGGGTATTGGAGCCCCAGCATTTT
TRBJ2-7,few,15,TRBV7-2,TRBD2,CASSFSSGGASEQYF,TGTGCCAGCAGCTTTTCTAGCGGGGGGGCCTCCGAGCAGTACTTC
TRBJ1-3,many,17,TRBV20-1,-,CSARIKDGYYSGNTIYF,TGCAGTGCTAGAATAAAGGACGGGTACTACTCTGGAAACACCATATATTTT
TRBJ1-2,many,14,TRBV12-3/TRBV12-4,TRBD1,CASRGQGAYYGYTF,TGTGCCAGCAGAGGACAGGGGGCCTACTATGGCTACACCTTC
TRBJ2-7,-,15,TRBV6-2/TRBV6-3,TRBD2,CASTTGLAGAYEQYF,TGTGCCAGCACTACAGGACTAGCGGGAGCATACGAGCAGTACTTC
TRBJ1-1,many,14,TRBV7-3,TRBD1,CASSLTGGDTEAFF,TGTGCCAGCAGTTTAACAGGGGGGGACACTGAAGCTTTCTTT
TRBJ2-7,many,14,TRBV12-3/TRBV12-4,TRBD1,CASRRTGVHYEQYF,TGTGCCAGCAGGCGGACAGGGGTGCACTACGAGCAGTACTTC
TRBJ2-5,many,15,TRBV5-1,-,CASSLVQGGQETQYF,TGCGCCAGCAGCTTGGTGCAGGGGGGCCAAGAGACCCAGTACTTC
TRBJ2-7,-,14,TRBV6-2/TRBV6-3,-,CASSLGASPYEQYF,TGTGCCAGCAGCTTGGGGGCTTCCCCCTACGAGCAGTACTTC
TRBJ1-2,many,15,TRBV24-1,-,CATSERTGQWYGYTF,TGTGCCACCAGTGAGCGAACCGGACAGTGGTATGGCTACACCTTC
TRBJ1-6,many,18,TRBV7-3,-,CASSLGGSRSSYNSPLHF,TGTGCCAGCAGCTTAGGGGGGTCGCGGAGCTCCTATAATTCACCCCTCCACTTT
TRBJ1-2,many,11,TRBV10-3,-,CAISGSYGYTF,TGTGCCATCAGTGGCAGCTATGGCTACACCTTC
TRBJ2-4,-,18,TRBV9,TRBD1,CASSPSGQGANVKNIQYF,TGTGCCAGCAGCCCCTCGGGACAGGGGGCTAACGTCAAAAACATTCAGTACTTC
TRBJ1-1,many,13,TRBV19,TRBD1,CASSITGGLEAFF,TGTGCCAGTAGTATCACAGGGGGTCTTGAAGCTTTCTTT
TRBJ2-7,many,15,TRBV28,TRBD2,CASSTSGGAPYEQYF,TGTGCCAGCAGTACTAGCGGAGGGGCGCCCTACGAGCAGTACTTC
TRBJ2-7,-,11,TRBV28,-,CASIPAYDQYF,TGTGCCAGCATCCCAGCCTACGATCAGTACTTC
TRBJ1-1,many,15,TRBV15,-,CATSRDWDRNTEAFF,TGTGCCACCAGCAGAGACTGGGATCGGAACACTGAAGCTTTCTTT
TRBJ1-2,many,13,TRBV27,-,CASSFPGGGGYTF,TGTGCCAGCAGTTTTCCCGGGGGCGGTGGCTACACCTTC
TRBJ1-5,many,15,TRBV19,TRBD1,CASSRDSRSDQPQHF,TGTGCCAGTAGTCGGGACAGTCGATCGGATCAGCCCCAGCATTTT
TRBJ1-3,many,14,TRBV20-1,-,CSAGPWGSGNTIYF,TGCAGTGCGGGCCCCTGGGGTTCTGGAAACACCATATATTTT
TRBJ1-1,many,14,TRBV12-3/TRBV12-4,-,CASRTFGADTEAFF,TGTGCCAGCAGGACCTTCGGCGCAGACACTGAAGCTTTCTTT
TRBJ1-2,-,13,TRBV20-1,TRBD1,CSATGGFNYGYTF,TGCAGTGCCACAGGGGGCTTTAACTATGGCTACACCTTC
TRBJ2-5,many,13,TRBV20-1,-,CSASIQQQETQYF,TGCAGTGCTAGTATACAGCAACAAGAGACCCAGTACTTC
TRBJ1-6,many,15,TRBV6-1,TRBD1,CASSDPGQGNSPLHF,TGTGCCAGCAGTGATCCCGGACAGGGGAATTCACCCCTCCACTTT
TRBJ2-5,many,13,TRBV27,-,CASSFNPAGTQYF,TGTGCCAGCAGTTTTAACCCGGCGGGGACCCAGTACTTC
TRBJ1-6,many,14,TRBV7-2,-,CASSFIGGNSPLHF,TGTGCCAGCAGCTTTATCGGTGGGAATTCACCCCTCCACTTT
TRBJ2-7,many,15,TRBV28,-,CASSPRGGIIYEQYF,TGTGCCAGCAGTCCTCGTGGGGGAATTATCTACGAGCAGTACTTC
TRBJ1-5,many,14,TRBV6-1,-,CASSEGQYNQPQHF,TGTGCCAGCAGTGAAGGGCAATACAATCAGCCCCAGCATTTT
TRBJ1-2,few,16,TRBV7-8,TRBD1,CASSSSRTGANYGYTF,TGTGCCAGCAGCTCTAGTAGGACAGGTGCTAACTATGGCTACACCTTC
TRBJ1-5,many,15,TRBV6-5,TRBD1,CASSYSYRGGQPQHF,TGTGCCAGCAGTTACTCCTACAGGGGGGGTCAGCCCCAGCATTTT
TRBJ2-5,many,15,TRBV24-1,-,CATSDYTRVPETQYF,TGTGCCACCAGTGATTATACCAGGGTTCCGGAGACCCAGTACTTC
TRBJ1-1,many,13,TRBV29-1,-,CSVDQFQDTEAFF,TGCAGCGTTGACCAATTTCAGGACACTGAAGCTTTCTTT
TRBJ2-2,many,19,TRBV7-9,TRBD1,CASSPTSGTAFLNTGELFF,TGTGCCAGCAGTCCGACCTCCGGGACAGCCTTCCTAAACACCGGGGAGCTGTTTTTT
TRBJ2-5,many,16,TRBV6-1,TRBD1,CASSKRTGESQETQYF,TGTGCCAGCAGTAAGCGGACAGGGGAAAGCCAAGAGACCCAGTACTTC
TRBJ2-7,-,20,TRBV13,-,CASSPSPGTLDLKDPYEQYF,TGTGCCAGCAGCCCCTCCCCAGGTACTCTCGACTTAAAAGATCCCTACGAGCAGTACTTC
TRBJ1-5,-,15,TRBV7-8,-,CASSLLDRANQPQHF,TGTGCCAGCAGCTTACTTGACAGAGCTAATCAGCCCCAGCATTTT
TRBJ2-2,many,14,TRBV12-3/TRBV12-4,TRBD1,CASTGDRDTGELFF,TGTGCCAGCACCGGGGACAGGGACACCGGGGAGCTGTTTTTT
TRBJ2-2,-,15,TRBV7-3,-,CASSSGLQNTGELFF,TGTGCCAGCAGCTCGGGTCTTCAGAACACCGGGGAGCTGTTTTTT
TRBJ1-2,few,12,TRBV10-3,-,CAIQGPNYGYTF,TGTGCCATCCAGGGTCCTAACTATGGCTACACCTTC
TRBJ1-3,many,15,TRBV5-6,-,CASSSGRDSGNTIYF,TGTGCCAGCAGCTCGGGCAGGGACTCTGGAAACACCATATATTTT